Listed here are 15 T cell receptor beta chains from one sample, sequenced in a study of blood T cell repertoires in COVID-19 (dated by TCRdb to about 2020). Libraries came from the immunoSEQ multiplex PCR assay. TCRdb holds this immuneACCESS table with in-frame rearrangements only. Some clones are missing; in checked studies, unresolved V genes explain under half, and the rest has no known cause. The sample table shows 85,000 to 100,000 clones, and 70% to 90% are seen once. The ten top clones hold around 13% of the sample. The sequencing sample was made of peripheral blood. These receptors were taken from an older woman in a cohort sampled during active or convalescent COVID-19.

V usage is TRBV19 and J usage is TRBJ1-1; possibly TRBD1 for D (6 bases). The V end was cut by 2 bases, the J end by 4 bases, with 17 bases between. This CDR3 region has 16 residues. Germline V CDR1 and CDR2: LNHDA, SQIVND (reference sequence). The DNA for the CDR3 is TGTGCCAGTAGTATATCCAGGGGCGGGAGTGGCACTGAAGCTTTCTTT. Its protein product is CASSISRGGSGTEAFF.

The CDR3 region has the DNA TGTGCCAGTAGTGCCTCTCAGGGTTGGAACGAGCAGTACTTC. This codes for CASSASQGWNEQYF. This chain links TRBV19 with TRBJ2-7; D is possibly TRBD1 (5 bases). V shed 5 bases and J shed 5 bases, with 16 bases lying between them. Germline-derived CDR1 and CDR2 are LNHDA and SQIVND (reference sequence). There are 14 residues in the CDR3. The full variable domain, rest sourced from reference TRBV19 and TRBJ2-7, is DGGITQSPKYLFRKEGQNVTLSCEQNLNHDAMYWYRQDPGQGLRLIYYSQIVNDFQKGDIAEGYSVSREKKESFPLTVTSAQKNPTAFYLCASSASQGWNEQYFGPGTRLTVT.

The chain has TRBV5-1 and TRBJ1-5; 9 bases align to TRBD1. The CDR3 is 15 amino acids. Germline V lookup: CDR1 SGHRS, CDR2 YFSETQ. The J segment lost 10 bases and the V segment lost 4 bases, leaving 12 bases of the junction unmatched. The CDR3 here is CASSLTGQGQPPQHF. CDR3 bases: TGCGCCAGCAGCCTCACGGGACAGGGCCAGCCCCCCCAGCATTTT.

CDR3 nucleotide sequence: TGTGCCTGGAACTCGGACAGGGCTTTTGGAAACACCATATATTTT. Residues: CAWNSDRAFGNTIYF. The J gene is TRBJ1-3, the V gene TRBV30, with 8 bases aligning to TRBD1. The CDR3 covers 15 residues. Germline V gives CDR1 GTSNPN, CDR2 SVGIG (reference sequence). V was pared by 4 bases and J by 3 bases, with 8 bases of the junction left unmatched.

The chain employs TRBV7-9 and TRBJ2-7, with D perhaps matching TRBD1 (5 bases). The CDR3 consists of 16 residues. CDR1 is SEHNR and CDR2 is FQNEAQ in the germline V gene (reference sequence). V dropped 5 bases and J dropped 4 bases, with 21 bases sitting between them. The CDR3 DNA sequence: TGTGCCAGCAGCACCCCGACCCGCCAGGGTGCATACGAGCAGTACTTC. This codes for CASSTPTRQGAYEQYF.

This rearrangement joins TRBV19 to TRBJ1-2; TRBD1 aligns across 7 bases. Looked up from germline, CDR1 is LNHDA and CDR2 is SQIVND (reference sequence). This CDR3 spans 11 amino acids. With V trimmed by 9 bases and J by 7 bases, 5 bases remained unmatched. CDR3: CASKGALGYTF. The CDR3, as DNA: TGTGCCAGCAAGGGGGCGCTTGGCTACACCTTC. Full variable domain (outside the CDR3, taken from reference TRBV19 and TRBJ1-2): DGGITQSPKYLFRKEGQNVTLSCEQNLNHDAMYWYRQDPGQGLRLIYYSQIVNDFQKGDIAEGYSVSREKKESFPLTVTSAQKNPTAFYLCASKGALGYTFGSGTRLTVV.

As concerns this clone: The sample has other DNA sequences that encode this CDR3 too. The rearrangement joins TRBV28 to TRBJ2-2, with D possibly being TRBD2 (6 bases). CDR1 and CDR2 (germline): MDHEN, SYDVKM. V shed 2 bases and J shed 0 bases, with 7 bases lying between them. This CDR3 has 15 residues. DNA of the CDR3: TGTGCCAGCAGTTTAGGGGGGACGAACACCGGGGAGCTGTTTTTT. It specifies CASSLGGTNTGELFF.

In this sample, this clone turned up a few times. This sequence joins TRBV6-7 and TRBJ2-3; no definite D call. TRBV6-7 is an ORF, and what it does is uncertain. The CDR3 length is 14 residues. Trimming removed 0 bases at V and 4 bases at J, with 8 bases between. The CDR3 protein is CASSYSRGPDTQYF. Written as DNA, the CDR3 is TGTGCCAGCAGTTACTCGAGAGGCCCAGATACGCAGTATTTT.

This clone occurred a few times. The chain combines TRBV4-1 with TRBJ2-7; TRBD2 aligns across 8 bases. V lost 4 bases to trimming and J lost 3 bases; unmatched junction nucleotides: 14. The CDR3 contains 17 residues. Germline assignment: CDR1 MGHRA and CDR2 YSYEKL. In nucleotides, the CDR3 is TGCGCCAGCAGCCCAGGAGGAGGCGGGAGGCTTTACTACGAGCAGTACTTC. It codes for CASSPGGGGRLYYEQYF.

The chain carries TRBV29-1 and TRBJ1-5, with a tentative D call TRBD1 (6 bases). The ends were cut back, 7 bases at V and 0 bases at J, with 10 bases in the middle. CDR3 length: 13 amino acids. Looked up from germline, CDR1 is SQVTM and CDR2 is ANQGSEA. The CDR3 loop is CSAGQNSNQPQHF. CDR3 nucleotides: TGCAGCGCCGGACAGAATAGCAATCAGCCCCAGCATTTT.

This chain connects TRBV6-5 to TRBJ1-4; no clear D. Germline CDR1 reads MNHEY; CDR2 reads SVGAGI. Trimming removed 7 bases from V and 7 bases from J, with 4 bases in between. This CDR3 is built from 10 residues. The CDR3 spells CASTGEKLFF. The CDR3 DNA sequence: TGTGCCAGCACCGGTGAAAAACTGTTTTTT.

A single count supports this clone. The chain has TRBV27 and TRBJ2-7, with D possibly TRBD2 on 6 matching bases. This CDR3 region has 14 residues. Looked up from germline, CDR1 is MNHEY and CDR2 is SMNVEV (reference sequence). The V end was cut by 5 bases, the J end by 0 bases, with 11 bases between. The CDR3 DNA is TGTGCCAGCAGTCAGGGAGGAGGCTCCTACGAGCAGTACTTC. Its protein is CASSQGGGSYEQYF.

The rearrangement links TRBV4-2 to TRBJ2-5; 8 bases are a match to TRBD2. Trimming took 1 base from V and 2 from J; bases not matched to a gene: 6. Germline V CDR1 and CDR2: LGHNA, YNFKEQ. The CDR3 is made up of 16 amino acids. Here the CDR3 reads CASSQGTSLSQETQYF. The CDR3 bases are TGTGCCAGCAGCCAAGGGACTAGCCTTTCGCAAGAGACCCAGTACTTC.

The rearrangement links TRBV24-1 to TRBJ1-5, with 9 bases matching TRBD1. J was trimmed by 7 bases and V by 5 bases; bases with no gene match: 5. Germline V CDR1 and CDR2: KGHDR, SFDVKD. The CDR3 covers 14 residues. As DNA, the CDR3 is TGTGCCACCAGTGGCCCGGGACAGGGCCAGCCCCAGCATTTT. This gives the protein CATSGPGQGQPQHF.

The chain recombines TRBV6-6 with TRBJ2-1, with D perhaps matching TRBD2 (5 bases). This CDR3 has 14 amino acids. CDR1 is MNHNY and CDR2 is SVGAGI in the germline V gene (reference sequence). Between the trimmed V and J ends, which lost 0 bases and 4 bases, there was a span of 7 bases. CDR3 sequence reads: CASSYSRVYNEQFF. The CDR3, as DNA: TGTGCCAGCAGTTACTCGAGGGTTTACAATGAGCAGTTCTTC.